Below are 20 T cell receptor beta chains sequenced from a single sample in a study of blood T cell repertoires in COVID-19. Libraries were prepared by immunoSEQ multiplex PCR; TCRdb keeps only in-frame clonotypes and omits some of them. Here the sample spans approximately 260,000 clones, 80% to 90% being singletons. The sequencing sample was made of peripheral blood. These receptors came from a woman in her seventies with COVID-19, enrolled during active disease.

The rearrangement links TRBV30 to TRBJ1-4, with D possibly TRBD1 on 5 matching bases. The CDR3 length is 13 residues. Trimming shortened V by 0 bases and J by 8 bases, and 10 bases separated the two germline ends. CDR1 and CDR2 from the germline V gene are GTSNPN and SVGIG (reference sequence). This CDR3 reads CAWSVRTKEKLFF. The CDR3 DNA follows: TGTGCCTGGAGTGTTCGGACAAAAGAAAAACTGTTTTTT.

This sequence joins TRBV5-5 and TRBJ2-2, with TRBD1 identical over 7 bases. CDR1 and CDR2 (germline): SGHKS, YYEKEE (reference sequence). This CDR3 has 15 amino acids. V shed 3 bases and J 5 bases; nucleotides not matched to a gene: 7. The CDR3 nucleotides read TGTGCCAGCAGCTCCCATGCAGGGGGAACCGGGGAGCTGTTTTTT. It encodes CASSSHAGGTGELFF.

The V gene is TRBV14, the J gene TRBJ2-3, with D perhaps matching TRBD1 (6 bases). The CDR3 length is 16 residues. Germline CDR1 SGHDN, CDR2 FVKESK. V lost 0 bases and J lost 2, with 12 bases in between. The CDR3 nucleotides read TGTGCCAGCAGCCAAGATGGACAGCTAAACACAGATACGCAGTATTTT. Translating it yields CASSQDGQLNTDTQYF.

The genes are TRBV27 and TRBJ1-5, with 10 bases lining up with TRBD1. V was pared by 3 bases and J by 7 bases, with 3 bases of the junction left unmatched. The CDR3 is made up of 14 amino acids. Germline-derived CDR1 and CDR2 are MNHEY and SMNVEV (reference sequence). The CDR3 loop reads CASSFGQGGQPQHF. As DNA, the CDR3 is TGTGCCAGCAGTTTCGGACAGGGGGGACAGCCCCAGCATTTT.

The chain is built from TRBV30 and TRBJ2-3; D gene unclear. Per the germline V gene, CDR1 is GTSNPN and CDR2 is SVGIG (reference sequence). This CDR3 has 15 residues. The V and J ends lost 3 bases and 5 bases respectively, with 18 bases between them. Here the CDR3 reads CAWRRIALVGDTQYF. Here the CDR3 DNA reads TGTGCCTGGAGAAGGATAGCCTTAGTGGGAGATACGCAGTATTTT.

V usage is TRBV15 and J usage is TRBJ1-5, with TRBD1 identical over 11 bases. CDR3 length: 15 residues. Germline lookup yields CDR1 LNHNV and CDR2 YYDKDF (reference sequence). The J segment lost 3 bases and the V segment lost 3 bases, leaving 1 base of the junction unmatched. In DNA form, the CDR3 reads TGTGCCACCAGCAGGGACAGGGGGCCCAATCAGCCCCAGCATTTT. Translation: CATSRDRGPNQPQHF.

Worth noting for this clone: One end of the junction does not line up with germline, which may come from a read error. The chain carries TRBV7-7 and TRBJ2-3, with 8 bases aligning to TRBD2. Germline V gives CDR1 SSHAT, CDR2 FNYEAQ (reference sequence). The CDR3 covers 15 residues. In DNA form, the CDR3 reads TGTGCTAGCAGCTTAGCGGGGCTAGGCACAGATACGCAGTATTTT. Its translation is CASSLAGLGTDTQYF.

V is TRBV7-3 and J is TRBJ2-1; TRBD2 matches at 8 bases. J gave up 7 bases and V 0 bases, and 5 bases lay outside the gene matches. Germline CDR1 and CDR2: SGHTA and FQGTGA. The CDR3 runs 15 residues. The CDR3: CASSLTSGLGNEQFF. CDR3 DNA: TGTGCCAGCAGCTTAACCTCGGGACTAGGGAATGAGCAGTTCTTC. Full variable domain (missing parts from reference TRBV7-3 and TRBJ2-1): GAGVSQTPSNKVTEKGKYVELRCDPISGHTALYWYRQSLGQGPEFLIYFQGTGAADDSGLPNDRFFAVRPEGSVSTLKIQRTERGDSAVYLCASSLTSGLGNEQFFGPGTRLTVL.

A word on this clone: This specimen includes other DNA sequences encoding the same CDR3. The chain combines TRBV3-1 (or the pseudogene TRBV3-2) with TRBJ1-5, with TRBD1 as a possible D gene (6 bases). The CDR3 totals 13 residues. The V gene lost 0 bases and the J gene lost 7 bases, with 7 bases spanning the gap. Germline V gene data show CDR1 as LGHDT and CDR2 as YNNKEL (reference sequence). The CDR3 region has the DNA TGTGCCAGCAGCCAAGAAGGGGGACAGCCCCAGCATTTT. Residues: CASSQEGGQPQHF.

The chain links TRBV5-4 to TRBJ2-4; 9 bases are a match to TRBD1. J gave up 8 bases and V 4 bases, and 7 bases lay outside the gene matches. This CDR3 is built from 14 residues. CDR1 is SGHNT, CDR2 YYREEE, per germline (reference sequence). The chain's CDR3 is CASSRDRGSDIQYF. The CDR3 DNA follows: TGTGCCAGCAGCCGAGACAGGGGGTCGGACATTCAGTACTTC.

This clone was recorded once. The gene calls are TRBV6-1 and TRBJ1-1; TRBD1 matches 7 bases. The junction had 8 bases not matched to a gene; V was cut back by 8 bases and J by 5 bases. Germline V gene sequence: CDR1 MNHNS, CDR2 SASEGT. This CDR3 comprises 13 residues. In DNA form, the CDR3 reads TGTGCCAGCTTCGACAGGGTGGGTACTGAAGCTTTCTTT. It yields the protein CASFDRVGTEAFF.

V and J are TRBV4-2 and TRBJ1-2, with a weak D call TRBD1 (5 bases). The CDR3 spans 14 residues. Looked up from germline, CDR1 is LGHNA and CDR2 is YNFKEQ. The germline V and J ends were trimmed by 2 bases and 5 bases, with 12 bases remaining between them. CDR3 in DNA: TGTGCCAGCAGCCAACCGGGCGGGGGTTATGGCTACACCTTC. It is translated as CASSQPGGGYGYTF.

The chain recombines TRBV19 with TRBJ1-5, with 10 bases lining up with TRBD1. Germline CDR1 reads LNHDA; CDR2 reads SQIVND (reference sequence). The CDR3 extends over 19 amino acids. V lost 7 bases and J lost 0; bases outside the gene matches: 15. The CDR3 coding sequence is TGTGCCAGTACAACGCACCGGGACAGGGGAATCTATAGCAATCAGCCCCAGCATTTT. It specifies CASTTHRDRGIYSNQPQHF.

This sequence joins TRBV6-5 and TRBJ2-7, with TRBD2 as a possible D gene (6 bases). The ends were cut back, 7 bases at V and 3 bases at J, with 16 bases in the middle. The CDR3 runs 14 residues. In germline, CDR1 is MNHEY, CDR2 SVGAGI. CDR3 sequence: CASINAFGGYEQYF. CDR3 sequence (DNA): TGTGCCAGCATCAACGCGTTCGGGGGCTACGAGCAGTACTTC.

The gene calls are TRBV28 and TRBJ1-5; 8 nucleotides match TRBD1. The CDR3 totals 13 residues. V was clipped by 7 bases and J by 6 bases; unmatched bases: 5. Germline-derived CDR1 and CDR2 are MDHEN and SYDVKM. The CDR3 DNA reads TGTGCCAGCACCGTGACAGGGGCTCAGCCCCAGCATTTT. This encodes CASTVTGAQPQHF. The whole variable domain, remainder taken from reference TRBV28 and TRBJ1-5, is DVKVTQSSRYLVKRTGEKVFLECVQDMDHENMFWYRQDPGLGLRLIYFSYDVKMKEKGDIPEGYSVSREKKERFSLILESASTNQTSMYLCASTVTGAQPQHFGDGTRLSIL.

The genes are TRBV7-2 and TRBJ1-1, with 11 bases lining up with TRBD1. The germline V gene encodes CDR1 SGHTA and CDR2 FQGNSA. This CDR3 spans 14 amino acids. V shed 5 bases, J shed 5 bases, and the junction held 4 bases outside the gene matches. The CDR3 DNA reads TGTGCCAGCAGCACCGGGACAGGGGGTACTGAAGCTTTCTTT. Its translation is CASSTGTGGTEAFF.

The V gene is TRBV5-6, the J gene TRBJ2-7; 9 bases are a match to TRBD1. With V trimmed by 2 bases and J by 3 bases, 9 bases remained unmatched. The length of the CDR3 is 16 residues. CDR1 is SGHDT, CDR2 YYEEEE, per germline. CDR3 sequence (DNA): TGTGCCAGCAGCTTTGTTCTTTTGGGACAGGGCTACGAGCAGTACTTC. Its translation: CASSFVLLGQGYEQYF.

In its sample, this clone was seen a few times. The J gene is TRBJ2-1, the V gene TRBV11-3; TRBD2 matches 8 bases. The germline CDR1 and CDR2 sequences are SGHNT and YENEEA. This CDR3 has 15 amino acids. Trimming took 5 bases from V and 4 from J; bases not matched to a gene: 7. Written as DNA, the CDR3 is TGTGCCAGCAGCCCCAGAGCGGGAGAATACAATGAGCAGTTCTTC. It codes for CASSPRAGEYNEQFF.

This chain joins TRBV30 and TRBJ1-6; the D is unclear. Between the trimmed V and J ends, which lost 4 bases and 9 bases, there was a span of 19 bases. The germline V gene has CDR1 GTSNPN and CDR2 SVGIG (reference sequence). The CDR3 length is 15 residues. Here the CDR3 DNA reads TGTGCCTGGAAGCAGAGGGCCGCAGGCAGTTCACCCCTCCACTTT. Amino acids: CAWKQRAAGSSPLHF.

This clone appeared once. The chain joins TRBV30 to TRBJ2-2, with 8 bases fitting TRBD1. The CDR3 runs to 11 residues. CDR1 and CDR2 from the germline V gene are GTSNPN and SVGIG (reference sequence). This chain's CDR3 is CVQGAFGELFF. DNA for the CDR3: TGTGTGCAGGGGGCTTTCGGGGAGCTGTTTTTT.